This T cell receptor beta chain originates from a study of vaccination and CD4 T cells after COVID-19. Across the whole study: Overlapping spike peptides of SARS-CoV-2, HCoV-NL63, HCoV-OC43 and HCoV-229E stimulated the cells. Cultures serving as controls received a peptide pool (CEFX or HIV-1 Nef) or no peptide. Points from the study as a whole: The rise in median SARS-CoV-2-reactive clonotypes, from around 19 to 38, was not significant. Spike mono-reactivity was found in 304 of the 307 vaccine-specific clones identified in convalescent patients.

Sequencing of cultured CD4+ T cell DNA used the Oncomine TCR Beta short-read assay. TCRdb redid the calling of the PCR reads with MiXCR, one entry per CDR3 protein. This table has about 15,000 distinct CDR3 sequences, about 35% appearing once. Treatment described: roughly 10-day PBMC culture with coronavirus spike peptide pools or control peptides (ViraFEST assay). Of note for this clonotype: Its target is not known.

Germline CDR1 MNHEY, CDR2 SMNVEV (reference sequence). CDR3 length equals 17 residues. Trimming left V 3 bases short and J 1 base short, with 17 bases between. Sequencing was done on a sample of cultured CD4+ T cells from blood. The gene calls are TRBV27 and TRBJ2-3, with D unclear. The TCR comes from a human donor with COVID-19. CDR3 sequence (DNA): TGTGCCAGCAGTTTTAGGACCAGCCTCCGGGGCACAGATACGCAGTATTTT. Translated, it gives CASSFRTSLRGTDTQYF.